This T cell receptor (beta chain) was sequenced for a study of blood T cell repertoires in COVID-19. About the study: From the United States, Italy and Spain came samples of acute and convalescent COVID-19. T cells, B-cell-depleted T cells, or PBMCs provided the cDNA or gDNA that served as material.

This clone occurred a few times. Germline V gene sequence: CDR1 SGDLS, CDR2 YYNGEE. The CDR3 spans 14 residues. The V end lost 2 bases, the J end lost 5 bases, and 10 bases lay between the germline ends. Study processing details: Amplification with reference gene primers provided the estimates of nucleated cell counts. Produced via immunoSEQ multiplex PCR; TCRdb's table is partial and in-frame only. D and trimming come from the DNA, and the V and J calls and clone size come from that table. The data contain tens of thousands of clones, roughly 90% of them singletons. The chain is built from TRBV9 and TRBJ2-2, with D unclear. Sequencing input: peripheral blood. The TCR originated in a woman of 80 years or more with active or convalescent COVID-19. DNA for the CDR3: TGTGCCAGCAGCGTGGTCGGTCTGACCGGGGAGCTGTTTTTT. It yields the protein CASSVVGLTGELFF.